A single sample gave rise to the 14 T cell receptor beta chains below, sequenced in a study of tumor and adjacent non-tumor tissue in lung cancer. A modified ARM-PCR protocol with three rounds of nested PCR amplified TCRbeta. Each CDR3 protein is one row after TCRdb ran MiXCR on the multiplex PCR reads. The sample has around 86,000 distinct CDR3 sequences, approximately 77% seen once; the top ten hold 8.5% to 10%. The template was RNA from unsorted bulk tissue. The sequencing sample was made of lung tumor tissue. The receptors were sampled from a woman aged 40 to 50 with non-small cell lung cancer.

Note on this clonotype: A read error may explain this, as a much larger clone is one base away. The chain is built from TRBV28 and TRBJ1-2; maybe TRBD1 (6 bases). The length of the CDR3 is 15 residues. CDR1 is MDHEN and CDR2 is SYDVKM in the germline V gene. The CDR3 nucleotides are TGTCCCAGCAGCCGGGGGCTTCTGGCTAACTATGGCTACACCTTC. Its protein product is CPSSRGLLANYGYTF.

Regarding this clonotype: A junction boundary mismatches the germline segment, possibly from a read error. The chain is built from TRBV6-5 and TRBJ2-7, with a possible D match to TRBD2 (6 bases). The CDR3 spans 14 residues. Germline CDR1 MNHEY, CDR2 SVGAGI. The CDR3 DNA sequence: TGTACCAGCAAGAGTGCTAGCGCAACCTACGAGCAGTACTTC. Translated: CTSKSASATYEQYF.

This chain links TRBV6-5 with TRBJ2-7; D remains ambiguous. CDR3 length: 15 residues. CDR1 MNHEY and CDR2 SVGAGI come from the germline V gene. V lost 0 bases and J 6 bases, leaving 15 bases between the germline ends. The CDR3 bases are TGTGCCAGCAGTTACTCGACCTCTAGGCTCTGCGAGCAGTACTTC. Its translation: CASSYSTSRLCEQYF.

This clonotype was seen a handful of times. A single base separates this from a much larger clone, so it may be a read error. V and J are TRBV7-2 and TRBJ2-2; the D is unclear. V was trimmed by 1 base and J by 4 bases, leaving 7 bases between them. The CDR3 is made up of 14 amino acids. Looked up from germline, CDR1 is SGHTA and CDR2 is FQGNSA. The DNA for the CDR3 is TGTACCAGCAGCTTAGTCGTCCGCACCGGGGAGCTGTTTTTT. Encoded protein: CTSSLVVRTGELFF. Drawing the rest from reference TRBV7-2 and TRBJ2-2, the complete variable domain is GAGVSQSPSNKVTEKGKDVELRCDPISGHTALYWYRQSLGQGLEFLIYFQGNSAPDKSGLPSDRFSAERTGGSVSTLTIQRTQQEDSAVYLCTSSLVVRTGELFFGEGSRLTVL.

To note about this clonotype: This could be a read error, since a much larger clone is one nucleotide away. The chain links TRBV6-5 to TRBJ2-7; D tentatively reads TRBD1 or TRBD2 (5 bases each). From germline, CDR1 is MNHEY and CDR2 SVGAGI. The CDR3 runs to 14 residues. The CDR3 DNA is TGTGCCAGCAGTATCCGGGACGAGTCCTACGAGCACTACTTC. Amino acid sequence: CASSIRDESYEHYF.

CDR3 bases: TGTAACAGCAGTTTAAGCGGACCAGATACGCAGTATTTT. As protein: CNSSLSGPDTQYF. V and J are TRBV28 and TRBJ2-3; tentative D call: TRBD2 (5 bases). CDR3 length equals 13 residues. Germline V gene sequence: CDR1 MDHEN, CDR2 SYDVKM.

Remarks on this clonotype: The junction and the germline gene differ at one end; a read error may be behind it. The genes are TRBV11-2 and TRBJ2-5; TRBD1 matches 7 bases. Germline CDR1 reads SGHAT; CDR2 reads FQNNGV. This CDR3 is 18 amino acids long. This chain's CDR3 is CVSSDGRSTGTAQETQYF. The DNA for the CDR3 is TGTGTCAGCAGCGATGGCAGATCCACCGGGACAGCTCAGGAGACCCAGTACTTC. Based on the CDR3 plus reference TRBV11-2 and TRBJ2-5, the full variable domain is EAGVAQSPRYKIIEKRQSVAFWCNPISGHATLYWYQQILGQGPKLLIQFQNNGVVDDSQLPKDRFSAERLKGVDSTLKIQPAKLEDSAVYLCVSSDGRSTGTAQETQYFGPGTRLLVL.

Points on this clonotype: Mismatch with germline at one junction end may stem from a read error. This sequence joins TRBV6-1 and TRBJ2-1; D could derive from TRBD1 or TRBD2 (5 bases each). The CDR3 is made up of 15 amino acids. Germline assignment: CDR1 MNHNS and CDR2 SASEGT. CDR3 sequence reads: CVSSGGAWGGDEQFF. The CDR3 region has the DNA TGTGTCAGCAGTGGAGGAGCGTGGGGCGGCGATGAGCAGTTCTTC.

This chain links TRBV6-6 with TRBJ1-1; 7 bases line up with TRBD1. V was pared by 10 bases and J by 9 bases, with 11 bases of the junction left unmatched. The CDR3 spans 12 residues. Per the germline V gene, CDR1 is MNHNY and CDR2 is SVGAGI (reference sequence). DNA of the CDR3: TGTGCCAATATGACAGGGAAATCCCAAGCTTTCTTT. Translation: CANMTGKSQAFF.

As for this clonotype: Sequence at one end of the junction differs from germline and may be a read error. This rearrangement joins TRBV7-3 to TRBJ1-1; D remains unclear. The CDR3 is 13 residues long. Germline loops: CDR1 SGHTA, CDR2 FQGTGA. The CDR3 reads CASSLSRNTEVFF. The CDR3 coding sequence is TGTGCCAGCAGCTTATCCAGGAACACTGAAGTTTTCTTT. The full variable domain, rest sourced from reference TRBV7-3 and TRBJ1-1, is GAGVSQTPSNKVTEKGKYVELRCDPISGHTALYWYRQSLGQGPEFLIYFQGTGAADDSGLPNDRFFAVRPEGSVSTLKIQRTERGDSAVYLCASSLSRNTEVFFGQGTRLTVV.

The chain combines TRBV5-1 with TRBJ2-3, with 7 bases lining up with TRBD1. Germline CDR1 SGHRS, CDR2 YFSETQ. The junction had 10 bases not matched to a gene; V was cut back by 7 bases and J by 5 bases. The CDR3 is 14 amino acids. CDR3 amino acids: CASAQGELEDTQYF. DNA for the CDR3: TGCGCCAGCGCGCAGGGGGAGTTAGAAGATACGCAGTATTTT.

Concerning this clonotype: The junction does not match germline at one end; this may be a read error. The V gene is TRBV11-2, the J gene TRBJ1-4; TRBD1 is a possible D gene (5 bases). This CDR3 comprises 16 residues. The germline V gene has CDR1 SGHAT and CDR2 FQNNGV. The CDR3 spells CASSLRGQVQGEKLLF. The CDR3 DNA follows: TGTGCCAGCAGCCTTCGGGGTCAGGTGCAGGGCGAAAAACTGTTGTTT.

The count of this clonotype is one. At one end the junction does not follow the germline gene, possibly because of a read error. The chain combines TRBV6-6 with TRBJ2-7; D may be TRBD1 (7 bases). This CDR3 region has 16 residues. CDR1 and CDR2 from the germline V gene are MNHNY and SVGAGI (reference sequence). Here the CDR3 DNA reads TGTGCCAGCAGTTACGGTGGCCCCCAGGGGGGCTACGAGCAGTATTTC. Its translation is CASSYGGPQGGYEQYF.

With respect to this clonotype: Its ends do not fully match the called genes, so a read error is possible. The J gene is TRBJ2-3, the V gene TRBV5-8; D gene unclear. The CDR3 consists of 13 residues. Per the germline V gene, CDR1 is SGHTS and CDR2 is YDEGEE. The CDR3 coding sequence is TGTGCCAGCAGCAACGGCCCCCCAGATGCGCAGTATTTT. Residues: CASSNGPPDAQYF.